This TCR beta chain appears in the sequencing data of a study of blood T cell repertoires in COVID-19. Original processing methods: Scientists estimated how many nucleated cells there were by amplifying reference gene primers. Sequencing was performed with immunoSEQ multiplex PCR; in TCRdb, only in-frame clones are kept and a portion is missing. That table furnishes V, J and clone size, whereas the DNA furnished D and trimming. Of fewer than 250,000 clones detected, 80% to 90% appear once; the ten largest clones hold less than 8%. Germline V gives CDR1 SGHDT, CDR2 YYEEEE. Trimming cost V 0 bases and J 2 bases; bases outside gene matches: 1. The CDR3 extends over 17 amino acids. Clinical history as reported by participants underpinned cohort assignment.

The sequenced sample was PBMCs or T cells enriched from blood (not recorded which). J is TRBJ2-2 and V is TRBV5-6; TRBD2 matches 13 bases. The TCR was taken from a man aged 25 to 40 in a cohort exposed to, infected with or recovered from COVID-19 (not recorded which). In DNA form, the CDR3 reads TGTGCCAGCAGCTTGGGGGGACTAGCGGGAAACACCGGGGAGCTGTTTTTT. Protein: CASSLGGLAGNTGELFF.